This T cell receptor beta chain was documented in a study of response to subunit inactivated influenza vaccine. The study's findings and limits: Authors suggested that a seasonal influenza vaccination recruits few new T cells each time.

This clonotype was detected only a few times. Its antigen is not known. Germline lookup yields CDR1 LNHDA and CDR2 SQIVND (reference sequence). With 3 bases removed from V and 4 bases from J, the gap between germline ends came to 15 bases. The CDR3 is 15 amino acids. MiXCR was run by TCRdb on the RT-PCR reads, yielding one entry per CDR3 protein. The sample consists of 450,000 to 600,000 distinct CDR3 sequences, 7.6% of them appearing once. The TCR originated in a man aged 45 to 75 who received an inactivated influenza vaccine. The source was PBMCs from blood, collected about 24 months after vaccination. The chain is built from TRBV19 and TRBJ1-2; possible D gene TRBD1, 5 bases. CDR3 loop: CASSMGAGTFYGYTF. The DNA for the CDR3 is TGTGCCAGTAGTATGGGTGCCGGGACGTTCTATGGCTACACCTTC.